This record covers a single T cell receptor (beta chain). Trimming cost V 4 bases and J 5 bases; bases outside gene matches: 5. CDR1 is MDHEN, CDR2 SYDVKM, per germline. This CDR3 is built from 15 residues. The data originate from a study of blood T cell repertoires in COVID-19. Assay: immunoSEQ multiplex PCR; the TCRdb copy retains only in-frame clones and omits some. Among around 72,000 clones listed, about 91% were seen once. The sequenced material came from peripheral blood. The V gene is TRBV28, the J gene TRBJ2-1, with 10 bases lining up with TRBD2. The receptor comes from a human donor with active COVID-19. The donor label of this sample is uncertain. Here the CDR3 reads CASSYASGSNNEQFF. CDR3 sequence (DNA): TGTGCCAGCAGTTATGCTAGCGGGAGTAACAATGAGCAGTTCTTC. The variable domain in full, completed from reference TRBV28 and TRBJ2-1, reads DVKVTQSSRYLVKRTGEKVFLECVQDMDHENMFWYRQDPGLGLRLIYFSYDVKMKEKGDIPEGYSVSREKKERFSLILESASTNQTSMYLCASSYASGSNNEQFFGPGTRLTVL.